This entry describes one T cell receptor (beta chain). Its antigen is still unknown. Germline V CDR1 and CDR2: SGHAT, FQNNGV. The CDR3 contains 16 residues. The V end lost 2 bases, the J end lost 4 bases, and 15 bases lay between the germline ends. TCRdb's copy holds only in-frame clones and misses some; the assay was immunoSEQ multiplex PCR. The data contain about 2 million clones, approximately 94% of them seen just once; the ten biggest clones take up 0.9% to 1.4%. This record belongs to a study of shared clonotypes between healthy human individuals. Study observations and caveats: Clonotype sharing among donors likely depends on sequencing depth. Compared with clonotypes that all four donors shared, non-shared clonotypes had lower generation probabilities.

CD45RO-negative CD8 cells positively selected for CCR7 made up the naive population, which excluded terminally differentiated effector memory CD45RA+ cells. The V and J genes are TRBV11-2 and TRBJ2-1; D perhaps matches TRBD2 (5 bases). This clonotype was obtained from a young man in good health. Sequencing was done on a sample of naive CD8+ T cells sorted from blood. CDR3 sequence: CASSLSRTDLYNEQFF. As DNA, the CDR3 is TGTGCCAGCAGCTTATCCCGGACGGACTTGTACAATGAGCAGTTCTTC.